Given below is one T cell receptor beta chain in context. Its antigen is currently unknown. V dropped 5 bases and J dropped 6; count of bases not matched to a gene: 3. This CDR3 is built from 14 residues. CDR1 is SGHDN and CDR2 is FVKESK in the germline V gene. No ophthalmopathy progression within 18 months constituted stable Graves' hyperthyroidism. Thyroid ultrasound, orbital computed tomography, clinical symptoms, and serum thyroxine and TRAb underpinned diagnoses. This specimen belongs to a study of T cells in Graves' hyperthyroidism and ophthalmopathy. The study, taken as a whole, reports: Ophthalmopathy stood apart from stable hyperthyroidism in a 13 V-J model.

TCR beta CDR3 region amplification was performed from RNA transcripts. The TCR CDR3 first-round RT-PCR relied on the HTBI primer set. TCRdb reprocessed the multiplex PCR reads via MiXCR and lists one record per CDR3 protein. This sample has more than 500,000 distinct CDR3 sequences, with roughly 15% found just once. Source material: blood. The sequence derives from a woman between 25 and 40 years old with Graves' hyperthyroidism. The genes are TRBV14 and TRBJ2-1; TRBD2 aligns across 11 bases. Here the CDR3 DNA reads TGTGCCAGCAGCTTGGGACTAGCGGCCAATGAGCAGTTCTTC. It is translated as CASSLGLAANEQFF.